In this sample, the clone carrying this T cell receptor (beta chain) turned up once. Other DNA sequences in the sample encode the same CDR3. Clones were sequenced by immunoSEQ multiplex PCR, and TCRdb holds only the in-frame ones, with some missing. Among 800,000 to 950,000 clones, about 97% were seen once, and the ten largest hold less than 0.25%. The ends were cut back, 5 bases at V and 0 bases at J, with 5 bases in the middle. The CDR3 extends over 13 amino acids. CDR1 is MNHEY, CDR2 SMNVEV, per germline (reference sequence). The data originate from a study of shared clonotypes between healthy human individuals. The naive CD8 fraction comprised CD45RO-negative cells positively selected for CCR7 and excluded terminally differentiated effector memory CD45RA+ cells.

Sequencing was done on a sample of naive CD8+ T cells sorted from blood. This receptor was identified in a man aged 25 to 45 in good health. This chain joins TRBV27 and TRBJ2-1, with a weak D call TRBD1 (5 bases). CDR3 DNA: TGTGCCAGCAGTAGGGGCTCCTACAATGAGCAGTTCTTC. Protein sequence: CASSRGSYNEQFF.